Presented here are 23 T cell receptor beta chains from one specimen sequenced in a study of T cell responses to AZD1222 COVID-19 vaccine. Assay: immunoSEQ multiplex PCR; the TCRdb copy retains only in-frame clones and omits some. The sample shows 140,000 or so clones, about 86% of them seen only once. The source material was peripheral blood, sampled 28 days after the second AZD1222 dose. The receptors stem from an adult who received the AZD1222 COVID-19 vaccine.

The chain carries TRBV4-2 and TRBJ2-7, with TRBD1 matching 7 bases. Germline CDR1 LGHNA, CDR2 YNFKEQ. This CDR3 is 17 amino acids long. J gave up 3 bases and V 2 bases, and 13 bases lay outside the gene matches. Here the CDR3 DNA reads TGTGCCAGCAGCCAACCCCCCTCTTGGGGACAGCACTACGAGCAGTACTTC. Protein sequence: CASSQPPSWGQHYEQYF.

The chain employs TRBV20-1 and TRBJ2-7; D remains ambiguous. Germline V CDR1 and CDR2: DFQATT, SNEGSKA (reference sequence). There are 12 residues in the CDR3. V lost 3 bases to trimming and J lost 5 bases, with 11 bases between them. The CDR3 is CSASRMGHEQYF. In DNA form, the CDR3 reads TGCAGTGCTAGTCGCATGGGCCACGAGCAGTACTTC.

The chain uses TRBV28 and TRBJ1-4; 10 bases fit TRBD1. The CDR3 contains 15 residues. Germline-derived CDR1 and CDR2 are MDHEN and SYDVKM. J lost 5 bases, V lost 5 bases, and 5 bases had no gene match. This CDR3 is CASSPRTGGNEKLFF. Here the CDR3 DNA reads TGTGCCAGCAGTCCACGGACAGGGGGGAATGAAAAACTGTTTTTT.

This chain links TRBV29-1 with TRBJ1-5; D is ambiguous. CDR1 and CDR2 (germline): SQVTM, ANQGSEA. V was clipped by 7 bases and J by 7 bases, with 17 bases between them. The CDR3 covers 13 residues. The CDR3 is CSALSTAGQPQHF. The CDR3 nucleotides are TGCAGCGCCCTTAGCACGGCCGGCCAGCCCCAGCATTTT.

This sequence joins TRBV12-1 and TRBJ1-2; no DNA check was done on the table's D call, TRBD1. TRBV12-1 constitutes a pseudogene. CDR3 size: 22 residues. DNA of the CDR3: TGTGCCAGCAGGACCTCAAGAGGCCAACCGGGCAGGGGGCCCCCCGGCCACTATGGCTACACCTTC. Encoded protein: CASRTSRGQPGRGPPGHYGYTF.

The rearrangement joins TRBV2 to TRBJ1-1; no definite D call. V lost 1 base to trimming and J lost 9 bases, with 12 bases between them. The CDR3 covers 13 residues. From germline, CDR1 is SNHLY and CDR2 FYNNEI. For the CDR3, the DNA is TGTGCCAGCAGTGAAGGAGTGAAAGGGAAAGCTTTCTTT. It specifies CASSEGVKGKAFF.

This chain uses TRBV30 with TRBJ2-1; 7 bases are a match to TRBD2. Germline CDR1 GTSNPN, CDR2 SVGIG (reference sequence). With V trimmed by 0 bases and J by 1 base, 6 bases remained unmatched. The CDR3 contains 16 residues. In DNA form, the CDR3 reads TGTGCCTGGAGTGTACTGCGGGAGCGATCCTACAATGAGCAGTTCTTC. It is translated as CAWSVLRERSYNEQFF. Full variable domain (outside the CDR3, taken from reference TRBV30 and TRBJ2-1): SQTIHQWPATLVQPVGSPLSLECTVEGTSNPNLYWYRQAAGRGLQLLFYSVGIGQISSEVPQNLSASRPQDRQFILSSKKLLLSDSGFYLCAWSVLRERSYNEQFFGPGTRLTVL.

The CDR3 DNA reads as TGTGCCACCGGCGACCTAGCGGGAGGGCTTTTCTTC. The encoded protein is CATGDLAGGLFF. The V and J genes are TRBV24-1 and TRBJ2-1; TRBD2 agrees at 12 bases. The CDR3 covers 12 residues. CDR1 and CDR2 from the germline V gene are KGHDR and SFDVKD. V lost 9 bases to trimming and J lost 16 bases; unmatched junction nucleotides: 9.

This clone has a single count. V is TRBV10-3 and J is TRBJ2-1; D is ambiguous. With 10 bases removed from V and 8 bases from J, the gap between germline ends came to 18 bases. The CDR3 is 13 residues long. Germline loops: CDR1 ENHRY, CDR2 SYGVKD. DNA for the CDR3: TGTGCCACATCAAGGGATGGTATTGATGAGCAGTTCTTC. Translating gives CATSRDGIDEQFF.

CDR3 protein: CASSLAGQGEGFYTF. The CDR3 DNA reads TGTGCCAGCAGCTTAGCCGGACAGGGCGAAGGATTCTACACCTTC. The chain uses TRBV7-9 and TRBJ1-2, with 8 bases matching TRBD1. Germline CDR1 is SEHNR and CDR2 is FQNEAQ (reference sequence). The CDR3 extends over 15 amino acids. The V and J ends lost 0 bases and 10 bases, in that order; junction bases with no gene match: 10.

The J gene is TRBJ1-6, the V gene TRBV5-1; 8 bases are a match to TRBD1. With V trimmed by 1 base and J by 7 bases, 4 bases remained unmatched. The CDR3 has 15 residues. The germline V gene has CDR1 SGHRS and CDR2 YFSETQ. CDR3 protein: CASSLSTGENSPLHF. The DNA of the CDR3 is TGCGCCAGCAGCTTGTCGACAGGGGAAAATTCACCCCTCCACTTT.

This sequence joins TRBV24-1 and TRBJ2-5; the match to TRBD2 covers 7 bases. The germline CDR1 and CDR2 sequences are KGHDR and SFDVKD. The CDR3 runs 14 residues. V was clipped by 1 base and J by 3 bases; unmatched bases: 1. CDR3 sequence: CATSDFGGEETQYF. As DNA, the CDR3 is TGTGCCACCAGTGATTTTGGGGGGGAAGAGACCCAGTACTTC.

The CDR3: CASSEIGTSGIAEQYF. DNA of the CDR3: TGTGCCAGCAGTGAAATTGGGACTAGCGGAATTGCCGAGCAGTACTTC. The gene calls are TRBV25-1 and TRBJ2-7, with 11 bases that match TRBD2. Germline assignment: CDR1 MGHDK and CDR2 SYGVNS. CDR3 length: 16 residues. Unmatched junction bases numbered 9, after V lost 2 bases and J lost 6 bases.

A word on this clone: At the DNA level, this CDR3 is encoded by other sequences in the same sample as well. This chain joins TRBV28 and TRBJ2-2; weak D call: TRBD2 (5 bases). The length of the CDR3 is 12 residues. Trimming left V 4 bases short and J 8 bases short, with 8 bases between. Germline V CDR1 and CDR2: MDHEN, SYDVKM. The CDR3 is CASSSPGGELFF. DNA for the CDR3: TGTGCCAGCAGTTCCCCGGGGGGGGAGCTGTTTTTT.

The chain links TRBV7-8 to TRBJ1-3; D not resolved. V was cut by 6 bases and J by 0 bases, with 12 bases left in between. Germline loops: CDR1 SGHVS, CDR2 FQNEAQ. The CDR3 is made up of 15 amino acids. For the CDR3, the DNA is TGTGCCAGCAGAGGAACGGCCGCCTCTGGAAACACCATATATTTT. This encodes CASRGTAASGNTIYF.

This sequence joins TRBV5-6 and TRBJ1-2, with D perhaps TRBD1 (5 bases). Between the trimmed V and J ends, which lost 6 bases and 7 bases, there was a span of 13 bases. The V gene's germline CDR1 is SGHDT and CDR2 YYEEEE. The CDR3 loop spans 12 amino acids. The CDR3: CASKGLEGGYTF. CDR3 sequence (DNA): TGTGCCAGCAAGGGGCTTGAGGGTGGCTACACCTTC.

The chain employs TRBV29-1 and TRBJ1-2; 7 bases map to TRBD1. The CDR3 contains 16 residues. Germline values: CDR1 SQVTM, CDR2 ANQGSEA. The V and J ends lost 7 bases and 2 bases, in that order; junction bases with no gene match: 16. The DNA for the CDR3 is TGCAGCGCCACCCCTGCCGCGGGACAGAAAAACTATGGCTACACCTTC. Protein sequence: CSATPAAGQKNYGYTF.

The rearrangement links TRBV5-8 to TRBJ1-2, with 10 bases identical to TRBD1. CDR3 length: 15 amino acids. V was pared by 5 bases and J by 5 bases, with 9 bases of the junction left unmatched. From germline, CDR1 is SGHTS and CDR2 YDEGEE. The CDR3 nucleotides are TGTGCCAGCAGATCGGGACAGGGGAAGAGTTATGGCTACACCTTC. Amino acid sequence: CASRSGQGKSYGYTF.

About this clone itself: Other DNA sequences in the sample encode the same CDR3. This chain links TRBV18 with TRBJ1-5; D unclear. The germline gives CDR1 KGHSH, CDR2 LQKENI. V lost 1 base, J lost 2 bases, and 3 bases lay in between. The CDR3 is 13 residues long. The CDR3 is CASSPQGNQPQHF. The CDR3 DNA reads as TGTGCCAGCTCACCACAGGGCAATCAGCCCCAGCATTTT.

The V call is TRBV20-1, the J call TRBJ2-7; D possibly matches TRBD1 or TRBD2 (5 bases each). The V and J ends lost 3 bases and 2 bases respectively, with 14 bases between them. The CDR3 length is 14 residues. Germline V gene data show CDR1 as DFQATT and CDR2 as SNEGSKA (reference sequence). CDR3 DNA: TGCAGTGCTAGTGACCCGGGACGGACCTACGAGCAGTACTTC. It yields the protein CSASDPGRTYEQYF.

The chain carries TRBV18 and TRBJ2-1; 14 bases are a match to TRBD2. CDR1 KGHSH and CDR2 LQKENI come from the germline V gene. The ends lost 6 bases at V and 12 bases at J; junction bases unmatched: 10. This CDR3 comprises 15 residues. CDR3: CASSHSGTSGSGQFF. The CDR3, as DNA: TGTGCCAGCTCGCACTCCGGGACTAGCGGGAGTGGGCAGTTCTTC.

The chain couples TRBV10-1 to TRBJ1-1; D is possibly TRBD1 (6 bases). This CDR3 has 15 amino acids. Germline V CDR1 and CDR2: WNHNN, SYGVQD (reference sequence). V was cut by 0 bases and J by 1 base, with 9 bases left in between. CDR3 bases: TGCGCCAGCAGTGAGTCGACAGGTGGGAACACTGAAGCTTTCTTT. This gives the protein CASSESTGGNTEAFF.

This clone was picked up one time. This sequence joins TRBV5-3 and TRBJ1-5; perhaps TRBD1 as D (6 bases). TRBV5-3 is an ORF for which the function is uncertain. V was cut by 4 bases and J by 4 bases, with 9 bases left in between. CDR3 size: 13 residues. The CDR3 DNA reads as TGTGCCAGAAGCGATGGACAGAATCAGCCCCAGCATTTT. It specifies CARSDGQNQPQHF.